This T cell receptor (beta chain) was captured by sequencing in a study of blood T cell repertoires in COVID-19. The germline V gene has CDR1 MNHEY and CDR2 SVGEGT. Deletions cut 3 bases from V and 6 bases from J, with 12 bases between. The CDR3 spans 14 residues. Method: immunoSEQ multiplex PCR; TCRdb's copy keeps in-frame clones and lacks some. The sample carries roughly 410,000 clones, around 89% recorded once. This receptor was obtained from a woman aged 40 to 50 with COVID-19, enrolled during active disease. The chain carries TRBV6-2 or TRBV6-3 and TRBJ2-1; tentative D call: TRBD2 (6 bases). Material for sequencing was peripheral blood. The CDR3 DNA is TGTGCCAGCAGTTATGGGTGGGGAGGCAATGAGCAGTTCTTC. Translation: CASSYGWGGNEQFF.